Listed below are T cell receptor beta chains from one sample, sequenced in a study of breast tumors, draining lymph nodes, adjacent tissues. One entry per CDR3 protein results from TCRdb running MiXCR on the multiplex PCR reads. The sample lists 150,000 to 200,000 distinct CDR3 sequences, roughly 30% seen once, with around 4.1% in the top ten. The sequenced sample was axillary lymph node tissue. The origin of the receptors is a female donor with breast cancer. Some clones in this sample may be carry-over from other donors' samples. CDR3s include the opening cysteine and the closing phenylalanine or tryptophan. D genes are given only for firm matches. Clone size appears in some rows only: once, few, many, or a class for an expanded clone.

TRBJ2-3 | NA | NA | TRBV19 | TGTGCCAGTGATAGACGGAGTTCCACTAGCACAGATACGCAGTATTTT | CASDRRSSTSTDTQYF
TRBJ2-1 | many | TRBD2 | TRBV5-8 | TGTGCCAGCAGCTTGTTTACGGGAGGGCCAGGAAATGAGCAGTTCTTC | CASSLFTGGPGNEQFF
TRBJ2-1 | many | TRBD2 | TRBV19 | TGTGCCAGTAGCCCGAGAGGGACTAGCGGGAGTAGTAATGAGCAGTTCTTC | CASSPRGTSGSSNEQFF
TRBJ2-5 | few | NA | TRBV5-1 | TGCGCCAGCAGATACCGACGTACCCAAGACACCCAGTACTTC | CASRYRRTQDTQYF
TRBJ2-2 | many | TRBD2 | TRBV12-5 | TGTGCTAGTGGTCCGTTCTTAGCGGGCCCGAACACCGGGGAGCTGTTTTTT | CASGPFLAGPNTGELFF
TRBJ2-7 | many | TRBD1 | TRBV30 | TGTGCCTGGAGACCGCCGGGACAGCTGTACGAGCAGTACTTC | CAWRPPGQLYEQYF
TRBJ2-6 | many | NA | TRBV20-1 | TGCAGTGCTAGAAAAGGGTCCGGGGCCAACGTCCTGACTTTC | CSARKGSGANVLTF
TRBJ1-2 | NA | NA | TRBV6-2/TRBV6-3 | TGTGCCAGCAGTGAATATGCGGGACGGCGCTGGAGCTACACCTTC | CASSEYAGRRWSYTF
TRBJ2-1 | many | TRBD2 | TRBV9 | TGTGCCAGCAGCGCCAGACTAGCGGGGGTAGGACCGGAGCAGTTCTTC | CASSARLAGVGPEQFF
TRBJ1-3 | many | TRBD1 | TRBV2 | TGTGCCAGCAGTGCGACAGGGAATGCTGGAAACACCATATATTTT | CASSATGNAGNTIYF
TRBJ2-7 | many | TRBD2 | TRBV6-6 | TGTGCCAGCAGGGGGACTAGCGGGAATCAAATATTGGGTTACGAGCAGTACTTC | CASRGTSGNQILGYEQYF
TRBJ2-7 | NA | NA | TRBV25-1 | TGTGCCAGCAGCGAGGTACAGGCGATAACCTACGAGCAGTACTTC | CASSEVQAITYEQYF
TRBJ2-3 | NA | NA | TRBV19 | TGTGCCAGTAGTTGCATAGTCCAGGGGCAGTACACAGATACGCAGTATTTT | CASSCIVQGQYTDTQYF
TRBJ1-2 | many | NA | TRBV4-2 | TGTGCCAGCAGCGGCCGGAGAGGGGCGCACCGACATGGCTACACCTTC | CASSGRRGAHRHGYTF
TRBJ2-7 | NA | TRBD2 | TRBV7-2 | TGTGCCAGCAGCTTAGGGGTAGCGGGGGGGCAGTACTTC | CASSLGVAGGQYF
TRBJ2-3 | NA | TRBD2 | TRBV7-9 | TGTGCCAGCAGCCCCGGAAATAGCGGGGCGAGCACAGATACGCAGTATTTT | CASSPGNSGASTDTQYF
TRBJ2-7 | many | NA | TRBV15 | TGTGCCACCAGCCCCTCCGGGTACGAGCAGTACTTC | CATSPSGYEQYF
TRBJ2-7 | many | NA | TRBV20-1 | TGCAGTGCTAGAGAGGGGCGGGGGCCCTACGAGCAGTACTTC | CSAREGRGPYEQYF
TRBJ2-3 | few | TRBD2 | TRBV20-1 | TGCAGTGCTAGTAGCGGGGCCCTGGGGGGTATGCAGTATTTT | CSASSGALGGMQYF
TRBJ1-3 | NA | NA | TRBV7-4 | TGTGCCAGCAGCTTTGGGCAGAGGAGGGGCATATATTTT | CASSFGQRRGIYF
TRBJ1-2 | NA | TRBD1 | TRBV4-1 | TGCGCCAGCAGCCAAGGATCCCCGGGACAGGGGACAAACCGTGGCTACACCTTC | CASSQGSPGQGTNRGYTF
TRBJ2-7 | NA | TRBD2 | TRBV28 | TGTGCCAGCAGAGACTCCCAGCCGGGGGGGCTTGAGTACTTC | CASRDSQPGGLEYF
TRBJ2-1 | many | TRBD2 | TRBV5-8 | TGTGCCAGCAGCTTGACTAGCGGGAGGGGCTCCTACAATGAGCAGTTCTTC | CASSLTSGRGSYNEQFF
TRBJ2-7 | few | TRBD1 | TRBV9 | TGTGCCAGCAGCGTAGGGGACAGGACCTACGAGCAGTCCTTC | CASSVGDRTYEQSF
TRBJ2-7 | NA | NA | TRBV7-2 | TGTGCCAACAGCCCCGATAGCGGCATAGTCTTTTCGCGTCCCTACGAGCAGTACTTC | CANSPDSGIVFSRPYEQYF
TRBJ1-4 | many | TRBD1 | TRBV4-2 | TGTGCCAGCAGCCAAGATCGGCCAGGGGGTAATGAAAAACTGTTTTTT | CASSQDRPGGNEKLFF
TRBJ1-6 | many | TRBD1 | TRBV7-8 | TGTGCCAGCAGCTTAAGGGGACAGGACGGTTCACCCCTCCACTTT | CASSLRGQDGSPLHF
TRBJ2-7 | NA | TRBD2 | TRBV9 | TGTGCCAGCAGCGTTAGTAGCGGGATTGCACCTCCGTGCTCCTACGAGCAGTACTTC | CASSVSSGIAPPCSYEQYF
TRBJ2-7 | many | NA | TRBV2 | TGTGCCAGCAGTGGCCTTATGGCCTACGAGCAGTACTTC | CASSGLMAYEQYF
TRBJ2-7 | once | TRBD2 | TRBV11-2 | TGTGCCAGCAGCCTCCGAACTAGCGGGATGGACGAGCAGTACTTC | CASSLRTSGMDEQYF
TRBJ1-2 | NA | NA | TRBV29-1 | TGCAGCGTTGAAGATGGCTACACCTTC | CSVEDGYTF
TRBJ1-1 | NA | NA | TRBV7-9 | TGTGCCAGCAGCTGGGGCGGGGGCACTGAAGCTTTCTTT | CASSWGGGTEAFF
TRBJ2-1 | many | NA | TRBV7-9 | TGTGCCAGCAGCTTAGTACCTAGCCCCTACAATGAGCAGTTCTTC | CASSLVPSPYNEQFF
TRBJ1-6 | NA | NA | TRBV5-1 | TGCGCCAGCAGCTTGGTTCGGGGGAATTCCCCCCTCCACTTT | CASSLVRGNSPLHF
TRBJ2-3 | NA | TRBD2 | TRBV20-1 | TGCAGTGCTAGAGATCTTTATGACACTAGCGGGAGTGCAGATACGCAGTATTTT | CSARDLYDTSGSADTQYF
TRBJ2-3 | many | NA | TRBV12-3/TRBV12-4 | TGTGCCAGCAGTTCCAAGTTGGGACTGCGGGGCACAGATACGCAGTATTTT | CASSSKLGLRGTDTQYF
TRBJ1-6 | NA | TRBD1 | TRBV6-4 | TGTGCCAGCAGTGAGAGGGGACAGGGAGTTTCACCCCTCCACTTT | CASSERGQGVSPLHF
TRBJ2-1 | many | TRBD2 | TRBV11-2 | TGTGCCAGCAGCCGGGGACTAGGCAATGAGCAGTTCTTC | CASSRGLGNEQFF
TRBJ1-2 | NA | NA | TRBV11-2 | TGTGCCAGCAGTGCTGGGGATCCCGGCTATGGCTACACCTTC | CASSAGDPGYGYTF
TRBJ1-5 | many | NA | TRBV4-1 | TGCGCCAGCAGCCAAGATGTGGGAGGGGTGAATCAGCCCCAGCATTTT | CASSQDVGGVNQPQHF
TRBJ2-6 | NA | NA | TRBV19 | TGTGCCAGTAATCCGGAGGGGGATAGGGCCAACGTCCTGACTTTC | CASNPEGDRANVLTF
TRBJ2-2 | many | NA | TRBV4-2 | TGTGCCAGCAGGCAGACAGGAAGCCGTCTTTACACCGGGGAGCTGTTTTTT | CASRQTGSRLYTGELFF
TRBJ1-5 | many | NA | TRBV10-3 | TGTGCCATCAGTACGGACAGTAATCAGCCCCAGCATTTT | CAISTDSNQPQHF
TRBJ2-5 | NA | NA | TRBV3-1 | TGTGCCGGAGGAGTCGCGGTTTGTAGAGGGGAGACCCAGTACTTC | CAGGVAVCRGETQYF
TRBJ1-2 | many | TRBD1 | TRBV18 | TGTGCCAGCTCACCACCGACAGGGACTGGCTACACCTTC | CASSPPTGTGYTF
TRBJ2-5 | once | TRBD2 | TRBV28 | TGTGCCAGCCGGACTAGCGGGAGGGTTGGGACCCAGTACTTC | CASRTSGRVGTQYF